The entry below describes one TCR beta chain. No cognate antigen has been identified for it. No much larger clone is present one base from it, and per-base qualities are unavailable. Each clonotype received, on average, around 10x coverage in deep resolution sequencing performed on a MiSeq, where the target depth lay between 1 in 1 million and 1 in 200,000 T cells. The immunoSEQ hsTCRB Kit was used to generate the TCR beta libraries. In the authors' own workflow: ImmunoSEQ Data Assistant and ImmunoSEQ Analyzer were used for data analysis, and V, D and J genes were assigned according to IMGT definitions. Clonality, which ranges from 0 to 1, was calculated as one minus the normalized Shannon entropy of productive rearrangement frequencies. Only overrepresented clonotypes making up at least 0.05% of each patient's repertoire were included in the public clonotype analysis. About a dozen repertoires from age-matched healthy donors, obtained from immuneACCESS, served as clonality controls. TCRdb limited this immuneACCESS table to in-frame rearrangements with V and J called. A share of clones is missing; checked studies link under half to unresolved V genes, and the rest is unexplained. V, J and clone size were drawn from that table, and D and trimming were deduced from the DNA. The sample has 110,000 to 150,000 clones on record, 77% of them singletons. The ten largest clones add up to less than 30% of the sample.

The label giving this sample's time point can be read as: eleven to twelve months on ibrutinib. Roughly 2 micrograms of genomic DNA were extracted from cryopreserved PBMCs for TCR beta library preparation. Longitudinal blood samples from CLL patients on ibrutinib monotherapy underwent high-throughput TCR beta sequencing. Patients were enrolled in a phase 2 open-label single-center ibrutinib monotherapy trial. The data originate from a study of cytotoxic CD8 clonotypes in ibrutinib-treated CLL (dated by TCRdb to about 2021). About the study as a whole: The cohort was composed of more than ten relapsed/refractory and about 16 treatment-naive patients; IGHV unmutated status was identified in 17 patients. Of the 70 to 100 people in the trial, around 24 had longitudinal samples available. On average, each sample had approximately 250,000 productive templates and roughly 95,000 productive rearrangements. Responses were partial in 24 patients and complete in 2; after median about 68 months follow-up, about 14 stayed in remission and 12 progressed. Samples at response were collected after a median of about twelve months of treatment, with a range of about 6 to 40 months. Every remission and progressive disease sample was obtained while ibrutinib was still being received by the patients. Cryopreserved peripheral blood mononuclear cells were obtained prior to treatment, at the time of response, and at either disease progression or sustained remission.

The CDR3 starts with the cysteine, ends with the phenylalanine, and has 16 residues. Of all the DNA, just the CDR3 is kept, 48 bases in frame from base 1. The germline V gene specifies MNHNS as CDR1 and SASEGT as CDR2. V is cut back by 3 bases and J by 0 bases, with 4 bases in the junction unmatched. Overall study results and their limits: At ibrutinib response clonality went up, during sustained remission it held steady, and at progression it dropped back toward baseline. At baseline, clonality was higher than in age-matched healthy donors and showed a strong correlation with circulating CD8+ T-cell counts. Sustained-remission and progressing patients did not have matched sampling times, and lymph node repertoires were not examined. Public clonotypes were found to be uncommon and were observed to contract or remain stable during treatment; the increase in clonality was shown to reflect expansion of private clonotypes at ibrutinib response.

The TCR sequence derives from a human donor with chronic lymphocytic leukemia. This sample comprised PBMCs, obtained after 12 months of ibrutinib treatment. The chain joins TRBV6-1 to TRBJ1-3; TRBD1 matches 8 bases in the middle. The DNA sequence reads TGTGCCAGCAGTGAGACAGGGGCAAGCTCTGGAAACACCATATATTTT. This sequence encodes CASSETGASSGNTIYF.